This is a list of T cell receptor beta chains from one sample in a study of molecular identifiers for immune sequencing clone quantification. TCRdb re-called the PCR reads with MiXCR, one entry per CDR3 protein. This sample has roughly 90,000 distinct CDR3 sequences, with under 20% found just once. Specimen: naive CD8+ T cells from blood, with Jurkat cell RNA spiked in. These receptors all stem from a human donor in good health. Some libraries in this study had Jurkat cell RNA spiked in. Both conserved end residues are part of each CDR3. Fields, in order: V gene, J gene, CDR3 protein.

TRBV7-2	TRBJ2-3	CASSSPWDNPDTQYF
TRBV30	TRBJ2-1	CAWGPGQSSYNEQFF
TRBV6-5	TRBJ2-3	CASSYSGSAGADTQYF
TRBV11-2	TRBJ2-1	CASSRRDYNEQFF
TRBV7-3	TRBJ2-1	CASSLTGGSNNEQFF
TRBV20-1	TRBJ2-5	CSARDKGTSGGVLETQYF
TRBV29-1	TRBJ2-2	CSVVPGTENTGELFF
TRBV12-3/TRBV12-4	TRBJ2-6	CASGPGTTSSGANVLTF
TRBV19	TRBJ2-2	CASSTSTVVQKTGELFF
TRBV12-3/TRBV12-4	TRBJ1-1	CASSPQKGEGINTEAFF
TRBV7-6	TRBJ2-2	CASSSGSRTGELFF
TRBV27	TRBJ1-1	CASSPPSGAEAFF
TRBV4-1	TRBJ2-1	CASSQVAGEQFF
TRBV15	TRBJ1-5	CATSRDRGGQPQHF
TRBV19	TRBJ2-7	CASSIDHTSYEQYF
TRBV7-9	TRBJ2-6	CASSSNSGANVLTF
TRBV19	TRBJ2-5	CASSMATRGVGTQYF
TRBV6-5	TRBJ2-5	CASSYSGDGGETQYF
TRBV13	TRBJ2-7	CASGSQGAGEQYF
TRBV28	TRBJ2-5	CASSLSPLGAQETQYF